This T cell receptor (beta chain) was obtained from a study of cytomegalovirus exposure and HLA in healthy donors. CDR3 length: 15 amino acids. Trimming removed 4 bases from V and 3 bases from J, with 13 bases in between. From germline, CDR1 is SGHRS and CDR2 YFSETQ. Both 60 Vbeta primers and 13 Jbeta primers went into the PCR. Using immunoSEQ multiplex PCR, the repertoire was profiled, and TCRdb retains in-frame clones only, with some absent. The sample has about 170,000 clones, around three quarters seen once. The V call is TRBV5-1, the J call TRBJ1-4; possible D gene TRBD1, 6 bases. The clonotype originates from a woman in her thirties in good health and CMV-seropositive. Sequencing was carried out using PBMCs. The CDR3 bases are TGCGCCAGCAGCACCCAACAGGGTCCTAATGAAAAACTGTTTTTT. This translates into CASSTQQGPNEKLFF.